The clone carrying this T cell receptor (beta chain) was seen a handful of times. This entry comes from a study of blood T cell repertoires in COVID-19. Overall study context: Samples of COVID-19 (acute and convalescent) were obtained from the United States, Italy and Spain. T cells, B-cell-depleted T cells, or PBMCs supplied cDNA or gDNA.

The authors' processing: Nucleated cell number was recorded as an estimate derived from reference gene primer amplification. The method was immunoSEQ multiplex PCR; TCRdb's version includes in-frame clones alone and lacks a portion of them. V, J and clone size are those of that table, while D and trimming were read from the DNA. The sample includes more than 150,000 clones, roughly 74% of them seen just once. The sample was peripheral blood. The clonotype was recovered from an elderly woman with acute or convalescent COVID-19.

The CDR3 is CASSYWDRGTEKLFF. CDR3 DNA: TGTGCCAGCAGTTACTGGGACAGGGGTACTGAAAAACTGTTTTTT. This sequence joins TRBV6-6 and TRBJ1-4, with 10 bases matching TRBD1. The CDR3 has 15 residues. Per germline, CDR1 MNHNY and CDR2 SVGAGI (reference sequence). Trimming cost V 1 base and J 7 bases; bases outside gene matches: 3.